One sample yielded the 6 T cell receptor beta chains listed below, sequenced in a study of identical twins (dated by TCRdb to 2016 to 2017). Receptor libraries were prepared by 5' RACE. TCRdb shows the sequencer as Illumina HiSeq 2000. TCRdb passed the public sequencing reads through fastp at Q25 and MiXCR, retaining productive beta sequences. Under each unique CDR3 protein, matching rows form one entry showing the most common genes and DNA. This sample lists hundreds of thousands of distinct CDR3 sequences; 15% to 20% were detected once. The top ten clones comprise roughly 13% of the sample. The sample was also reused in another study, on T cells expressing NK-cell markers.

Input material: PBMCs. All receptors come from a woman aged 18-29 years in good health.

The rearrangement links TRBV7-9 to TRBJ2-1; perhaps TRBD1 as D (5 bases). CDR3 size: 15 residues. Trimming pared 5 bases from V and 6 bases from J, leaving 17 bases between. Germline CDR1 reads SEHNR; CDR2 reads FQNEAQ (reference sequence). CDR3 amino acids: CASSLTGSLGNEQFF. The CDR3 DNA is TGTGCCAGCAGCCTCACAGGATCTTTAGGCAATGAGCAGTTCTTC.

The chain carries TRBV5-1 and TRBJ2-2, with TRBD2 as a possible D gene (6 bases). This CDR3 has 16 amino acids. Trimming left V 0 bases short and J 5 bases short, with 14 bases between. Germline V gives CDR1 SGHRS, CDR2 YFSETQ. The CDR3 reads CASSLAVGGGTGELFF. In DNA, the CDR3 is TGCGCCAGCAGCTTGGCTGTGGGAGGAGGAACCGGGGAGCTGTTTTTT.

This clonotype has just a few counts. The chain uses TRBV12-3 or TRBV12-4 and TRBJ1-1, with D hard to call. V lost 1 base and J 3 bases, leaving 9 bases between the germline ends. This CDR3 comprises 14 residues. The CDR3, as DNA: TGTGCCAGCAGTTTAGAGAAGGGATACACTGAAGCTTTCTTT. This codes for CASSLEKGYTEAFF.

This clonotype has a handful of counts. The chain recombines TRBV27 with TRBJ1-1; 9 bases are a match to TRBD1. This CDR3 has 19 residues. After removal of 3 bases from V and 1 base from J, the junction contained 15 bases not matched to a gene. Germline lookup yields CDR1 MNHEY and CDR2 SMNVEV (reference sequence). The CDR3 reads CASSLSLKQGASRNTEAFF. For the CDR3, the DNA is TGTGCCAGCAGTTTGTCCCTTAAACAGGGGGCCTCCAGGAACACTGAAGCTTTCTTT.

This clonotype turned up a few times. The genes are TRBV20-1 and TRBJ2-1, with TRBD1 matching over 8 bases. With 1 base clipped from V and 8 bases from J, the junction kept 7 bases outside the gene matches. Germline assignment: CDR1 DFQATT and CDR2 SNEGSKA (reference sequence). The CDR3 extends over 14 amino acids. The CDR3 protein is CSARAGGRSYEQFF. The CDR3 DNA sequence: TGCAGTGCTAGAGCAGGGGGCCGTTCATATGAGCAGTTCTTC.

V and J are TRBV4-2 and TRBJ2-6; D call uncertain. Germline lookup yields CDR1 LGHNA and CDR2 YNFKEQ. The CDR3 is made up of 14 amino acids. V gave up 1 base and J gave up 2 bases, with 3 bases separating them. CDR3 DNA: TGTGCCAGCAGCCAAGTTCCTGGGGCCAACGTCCTGACTTTC. Protein product: CASSQVPGANVLTF.